This T cell receptor beta chain was profiled in a study of CD8+ T cells in alopecia areata. Indicated treatment: oral pan-JAK inhibitor, 5-10 mg twice daily. Points on this clone: Its antigen is as yet unknown.

The junction had 7 bases not matched to a gene; V was cut back by 3 bases and J by 1 base. The CDR3 runs to 18 residues. The germline V gene has CDR1 MNHEY and CDR2 SMNVEV (reference sequence). Extraction of RNA preceded its reverse transcription into cDNA, which served as the sequencing template. Measured with immunoSEQ multiplex PCR; TCRdb has only the in-frame clones, and not every one. Among fewer than 150,000 clones, roughly 50% were seen once, and the ten largest hold more than 3%. Findings and limits, study-wide: Patients shared TCRs less clearly than mice did, possibly owing to HLA. In scalp and blood during tofacitinib, many expanded lesional clones persisted. For patients receiving tofacitinib, scalp clonality and expanded CD8+ clones among the top 100 significantly decreased.

The rearrangement links TRBV27 to TRBJ2-3; 13 nucleotides line up with TRBD2. The TCR originated in a human donor with alopecia areata. This sample comprised CD4+ T cells sorted from blood, obtained at week 24, from a patient treated with tofacitinib. Here the CDR3 reads CASSFLRTSGGGTDTQYF. CDR3 nucleotide sequence: TGTGCCAGCAGTTTCCTCCGGACTAGCGGGGGTGGCACAGATACGCAGTATTTT.